Described below is a single T cell receptor (beta chain) sequence and its context. TCRdb's copy holds only in-frame clones and misses some; the assay was immunoSEQ multiplex PCR. Among over 150,000 clones listed, over 75% were seen once. These data are taken from a study of blood T cell repertoires in COVID-19. On the study more broadly: PBMCs, B-cell-depleted T cells, or T cells provided the cDNA or gDNA that made up the material.

Specimen: peripheral blood. This TCR was recovered from a man aged 55 to 69 with COVID-19, enrolled during active disease.

This CDR3 is CASSTTTGLGNTIYF. For the CDR3, the DNA is TGTGCCAGCAGTACAACGACAGGGCTTGGAAACACCATATATTTT. This chain links TRBV6-5 with TRBJ1-3; 7 positions agree with TRBD1. V lost 5 bases to trimming and J lost 3 bases; unmatched junction nucleotides: 7. CDR1 MNHEY and CDR2 SVGAGI come from the germline V gene. The CDR3 has 15 residues.